One and the same sample provided the 23 T cell receptor beta chains below, sequenced in a study of T cell responses to AZD1222 COVID-19 vaccine. Sequencing was performed with immunoSEQ multiplex PCR; in TCRdb, only in-frame clones are kept and a portion is missing. The sample lists over 70,000 clones, about three quarters occurring once. The sequencing here drew on peripheral blood, taken 28 days after the second dose of the MenACWY control vaccine. These receptors came from an adult who received the MenACWY meningococcal vaccine as a control.

A note on this clone: At one of its ends the junction is not consistent with the germline gene, which may arise from a read error. Here the CDR3 DNA reads TGCGCCAGCAGCTTTGCAGGGAGTAACGATGGCTACACCTTC. Translating it yields CASSFAGSNDGYTF. V and J are TRBV5-1 and TRBJ1-2; D may be TRBD1 (5 bases). There are 14 residues in the CDR3. Germline loops: CDR1 SGHRS, CDR2 YFSETQ.

Points on this clone: Other DNA sequences in this sample translate to the same CDR3. The chain joins TRBV11-2 to TRBJ1-4; 8 bases align to TRBD1. The CDR3 spans 15 residues. Germline V gives CDR1 SGHAT, CDR2 FQNNGV. The V and J ends lost 2 bases and 5 bases, in that order; junction bases with no gene match: 4. This CDR3 is CASSLSRGPNEKLFF. The CDR3 coding sequence is TGTGCCAGCAGCTTATCCAGGGGGCCGAATGAAAAACTGTTTTTT. Full variable domain (outside the CDR3, taken from reference TRBV11-2 and TRBJ1-4): EAGVAQSPRYKIIEKRQSVAFWCNPISGHATLYWYQQILGQGPKLLIQFQNNGVVDDSQLPKDRFSAERLKGVDSTLKIQPAKLEDSAVYLCASSLSRGPNEKLFFGSGTQLSVL.

The chain is built from TRBV19 and TRBJ1-2, with D unresolved. The CDR3 is 13 residues long. Germline V gene sequence: CDR1 LNHDA, CDR2 SQIVND (reference sequence). V was trimmed by 2 bases and J by 4 bases, leaving 8 bases between them. DNA of the CDR3: TGTGCCAGTAGTATACCGGGAATCTATGGCTACACCTTC. The encoded protein is CASSIPGIYGYTF.

This chain connects TRBV6-1 to TRBJ1-3; D not certain. Looked up from germline, CDR1 is MNHNS and CDR2 is SASEGT. V shed 1 base and J shed 5 bases, with 0 bases lying between them. The CDR3 runs to 11 residues. In DNA, the CDR3 is TGTGCCAGCAGTGAAGGAAACACCATATATTTT. Its protein is CASSEGNTIYF.

This clone showed up just once. The V gene is TRBV2, the J gene TRBJ2-1; a possible D gene is TRBD2 (5 bases). CDR1 and CDR2 (germline): SNHLY, FYNNEI. V lost 4 bases to trimming and J lost 9 bases, with 13 bases between them. This CDR3 region has 13 residues. The CDR3 coding sequence is TGTGCCAGCAGTGTTCAACTAGGCGGTGAGCAGTTCTTC. It codes for CASSVQLGGEQFF.

In this sample, this clone turned up a few times. The J gene is TRBJ2-7, the V gene TRBV2, with TRBD2 identical over 13 bases. With V trimmed by 3 bases and J by 3 bases, 14 bases remained unmatched. Germline V gives CDR1 SNHLY, CDR2 FYNNEI. CDR3 length: 19 amino acids. CDR3 protein: CASSDDIGLAGALDYEQYF. As DNA, the CDR3 is TGTGCCAGCAGTGACGATATTGGACTAGCGGGGGCCCTGGACTACGAGCAGTACTTC.

Only one count was recorded for this clone. V and J are TRBV20-1 and TRBJ2-7; maybe TRBD1 (5 bases). CDR3 length: 14 residues. The germline V and J ends were trimmed by 3 bases and 0 bases, with 12 bases remaining between them. Germline CDR1 reads DFQATT; CDR2 reads SNEGSKA (reference sequence). The CDR3 region is CSASGTGLSYEQYF. CDR3 sequence (DNA): TGCAGTGCTAGTGGTACAGGTCTCTCCTACGAGCAGTACTTC.

The chain has TRBV9 and TRBJ2-2, with D maybe TRBD1 (5 bases). Germline assignment: CDR1 SGDLS and CDR2 YYNGEE. Between the trimmed V and J ends, which lost 4 bases and 2 bases, there was a span of 15 bases. This CDR3 region has 16 residues. DNA for the CDR3: TGTGCCAGCAGCAGACAGTCTGAGACCAACACCGGGGAGCTGTTTTTT. It yields the protein CASSRQSETNTGELFF. Full variable domain (rest looked up from reference TRBV9 and TRBJ2-2): DSGVTQTPKHLITATGQRVTLRCSPRSGDLSVYWYQQSLDQGLQFLIQYYNGEERAKGNILERFSAQQFPDLHSELNLSSLELGDSALYFCASSRQSETNTGELFFGEGSRLTVL.

This clone was counted a single time. This chain uses TRBV14 with TRBJ1-1; D possibly corresponds to TRBD1 (6 bases). Deletions cut 3 bases from V and 5 bases from J, with 10 bases between. Germline values: CDR1 SGHDN, CDR2 FVKESK. CDR3 length: 13 residues. The CDR3, as DNA: TGTGCCAGCAGCCAGAGCAGGGGAACTGAAGCTTTCTTT. This codes for CASSQSRGTEAFF. The full variable domain, completed using reference TRBV14 and TRBJ1-1, is EAGVTQFPSHSVIEKGQTVTLRCDPISGHDNLYWYRRVMGKEIKFLLHFVKESKQDESGMPNNRFLAERTGGTYSTLKVQPAELEDSGVYFCASSQSRGTEAFFGQGTRLTVV.

The chain links TRBV19 to TRBJ2-7, with a weak D call TRBD1 (6 bases). This CDR3 is built from 14 residues. Germline V gene sequence: CDR1 LNHDA, CDR2 SQIVND (reference sequence). Trimming left V 5 bases short and J 7 bases short, with 18 bases between. The CDR3 protein is CASSRTATSGEQYF. Here the CDR3 DNA reads TGTGCCAGTAGTCGGACAGCCACTTCGGGGGAGCAGTACTTC.

The V and J genes are TRBV7-2 and TRBJ1-1; 7 nucleotides line up with TRBD1. Germline CDR1 and CDR2: SGHTA and FQGNSA. The V and J ends lost 5 bases and 7 bases, in that order; junction bases with no gene match: 4. The CDR3 is made up of 12 amino acids. CDR3 sequence reads: CASSPGTVEAFF. CDR3 nucleotide sequence: TGTGCCAGCAGCCCCGGGACAGTTGAAGCTTTCTTT.

The genes are TRBV6-1 and TRBJ1-3; 8 bases agree with TRBD1. Germline lookup yields CDR1 MNHNS and CDR2 SASEGT. With V trimmed by 4 bases and J by 8 bases, 4 bases remained unmatched. The length of the CDR3 is 13 residues. CDR3 in amino acids: CASSGQGWDTIYF. DNA of the CDR3: TGTGCCAGCAGTGGACAGGGGTGGGACACCATATATTTT.

This clone was seen a few times. The V call is TRBV4-2, the J call TRBJ2-3, with D possibly being TRBD2 (6 bases). Germline V CDR1 and CDR2: LGHNA, YNFKEQ. Trimming removed 5 bases from V and 2 bases from J, with 8 bases in between. The length of the CDR3 is 13 residues. The CDR3: CASSLAATDTQYF. CDR3 DNA: TGTGCCAGCAGCTTAGCGGCCACAGATACGCAGTATTTT.

The chain recombines TRBV2 with TRBJ1-1; D may be TRBD1 (6 bases). Trimming removed 5 bases at V and 4 bases at J, with 11 bases between. The CDR3 totals 13 residues. Per the germline V gene, CDR1 is SNHLY and CDR2 is FYNNEI. The CDR3: CASSSTGRTEAFF. DNA of the CDR3: TGTGCCAGCAGTTCGACAGGTCGCACTGAAGCTTTCTTT.

This chain links TRBV19 with TRBJ2-1; D not certain. This CDR3 is built from 17 residues. Trimming shortened V by 5 bases and J by 4 bases, and 21 bases separated the two germline ends. CDR1 is LNHDA and CDR2 is SQIVND in the germline V gene (reference sequence). The CDR3 DNA sequence: TGTGCCAGTAGTGCTGCTCTGAGCGACCTACTTTACAATGAGCAGTTCTTC. Its translation: CASSAALSDLLYNEQFF.

The chain couples TRBV18 to TRBJ1-1, with D tentatively TRBD1 (5 bases). The germline V and J ends were trimmed by 2 bases and 0 bases, with 10 bases remaining between them. The germline V gene has CDR1 KGHSH and CDR2 LQKENI. The CDR3 consists of 15 residues. The CDR3 DNA is TGTGCCAGCTCACCAAGGGGTCTCATGAACACTGAAGCTTTCTTT. It encodes CASSPRGLMNTEAFF.

The CDR3 reads CASSPLTGKTAGNTIYF. CDR3 sequence (DNA): TGTGCCAGCAGTCCCCTGACAGGGAAAACGGCTGGAAACACCATATATTTT. The rearrangement joins TRBV28 to TRBJ1-3, with 7 bases identical to TRBD1. Per germline, CDR1 MDHEN and CDR2 SYDVKM. V gave up 5 bases and J gave up 2 bases; unmatched junction bases: 12. This CDR3 comprises 17 residues.

V gene TRBV6-4 combines with J gene TRBJ2-1; a weak D match, TRBD1 (5 bases). The CDR3 contains 17 residues. Germline values: CDR1 MRHNA, CDR2 SNTAGT. The V end lost 2 bases, the J end lost 13 bases, and 27 bases lay between the germline ends. The chain's CDR3 is CASSDTQFIRGRSGQFF. The DNA of the CDR3 is TGTGCCAGCAGTGACACACAGTTCATAAGGGGTCGATCGGGCCAGTTCTTC.

The chain recombines TRBV3-1 (or the pseudogene TRBV3-2) with TRBJ1-6, with D possibly being TRBD1 (6 bases). Deletions cut 1 base from V and 9 bases from J, with 13 bases between. Germline V gene lookup returns CDR1 LGHDT and CDR2 YNNKEL (reference sequence). This CDR3 region has 15 residues. CDR3 sequence: CASSQGQAVVSPLHF. CDR3 DNA sequence: TGTGCCAGCAGCCAAGGACAGGCGGTGGTTTCACCCCTCCACTTT.

Only a few counts were recorded for this clone. The chain employs TRBV28 and TRBJ1-2; D remains ambiguous. The germline V gene encodes CDR1 MDHEN and CDR2 SYDVKM. This CDR3 has 15 residues. The V gene lost 2 bases and the J gene lost 5 bases, with 15 bases spanning the gap. The CDR3 DNA sequence: TGTGCCAGCAGTTTACTTGGGGTCGGAACATATGGCTACACCTTC. It is translated as CASSLLGVGTYGYTF.

The rearrangement uses TRBV13 and TRBJ2-1, with TRBD2 as a possible D gene (6 bases). Germline V gene data show CDR1 as PRHDT and CDR2 as FYEKMQ (reference sequence). This CDR3 comprises 13 residues. The germline V and J ends were trimmed by 3 bases and 6 bases, with 9 bases remaining between them. CDR3 bases: TGTGCCAGCAGCTTGGAGGGACGCAATGAGCAGTTCTTC. It specifies CASSLEGRNEQFF.

V usage is TRBV5-4 and J usage is TRBJ1-1, with D possibly TRBD1 on 6 matching bases. The V gene lost 6 bases and the J gene lost 5 bases, with 20 bases spanning the gap. This CDR3 is 15 amino acids long. Germline V gives CDR1 SGHNT, CDR2 YYREEE (reference sequence). This chain's CDR3 is CASTTGGALTTEAFF. CDR3 nucleotides: TGTGCCAGCACCACCGGGGGGGCCCTTACGACTGAAGCTTTCTTT.

The genes are TRBV9 and TRBJ2-2; 12 nucleotides align to TRBD2. CDR3 length: 16 amino acids. CDR1 and CDR2 (germline): SGDLS, YYNGEE. V shed 3 bases, J shed 5 bases, and the junction held 5 bases outside the gene matches. This CDR3 is CASSGRLAGDTGELFF. The CDR3 nucleotides read TGTGCCAGCAGCGGACGACTAGCGGGGGATACCGGGGAGCTGTTTTTT.